This TCR beta chain was recovered during a study of T cells in Graves' hyperthyroidism and ophthalmopathy. General study points: Most thyroid clonotypes with frequency above 0.001 were detected in blood. Separating ophthalmopathy from stable hyperthyroidism was achieved by a 13 V-J model.

RNA transcripts served as the template for amplifying TCR beta CDR3 regions. When the TCR CDR3 underwent first-round RT-PCR, the HTBI primer set was used. Each CDR3 protein is one row after TCRdb ran MiXCR on the multiplex PCR reads. The data hold about 570,000 distinct CDR3 sequences, with roughly 46% observed a single time. There are 11 residues in the CDR3. V lost 2 bases, J lost 4 bases, and 2 bases lay in between. Germline V lookup: CDR1 MRHNA, CDR2 SNTAGT. This clonotype was recorded at least ten times. As yet, its antigen is unknown. Those patients with uncontrolled infection, other autoimmune disease, pregnancy or lactation were excluded. Diagnostic assessment was based on clinical symptoms, serum thyroxine and TRAb, thyroid ultrasound and orbital computed tomography.

The rearrangement links TRBV6-4 to TRBJ1-1; D remains ambiguous. This clonotype originated in an adult woman with Graves' disease, either hyperthyroidism or ophthalmopathy (not recorded which). The sample consisted of peripheral blood or thyroid tissue (not recorded which). Written as DNA, the CDR3 is TGTGCCAGCAGTGACGGCACTGAAGCTTTCTTT. This codes for CASSDGTEAFF.